The 28 T cell receptor beta chains below come from one sample, sequenced in a study of blood T cell repertoires in COVID-19. Sequencing was performed with immunoSEQ multiplex PCR; in TCRdb, only in-frame clones are kept and a portion is missing. There are roughly 380,000 clones in the sample; approximately 91% occur only once, and around 1.5% lies in the top ten. Material for sequencing was peripheral blood. These receptors came from a woman aged 40 to 49 with COVID-19, enrolled during active disease.

The chain employs TRBV18 and TRBJ2-6; D not resolved. The V end lost 5 bases, the J end lost 0 bases, and 5 bases lay between the germline ends. In germline, CDR1 is KGHSH, CDR2 LQKENI. The CDR3 is 14 residues long. Here the CDR3 DNA reads TGTGCCAGCTCATCCCTCTCTGGGGCCAACGTCCTGACTTTC. Its translation: CASSSLSGANVLTF.

The gene calls are TRBV7-9 and TRBJ2-7; TRBD1 aligns across 7 bases. With V trimmed by 0 bases and J by 7 bases, 9 bases remained unmatched. The CDR3 extends over 15 amino acids. The germline CDR1 and CDR2 sequences are SEHNR and FQNEAQ (reference sequence). The CDR3 region is CASSLAGQVIEEQYF. CDR3 DNA: TGTGCCAGCAGCTTAGCTGGACAGGTAATCGAGGAGCAGTACTTC.

The V and J genes are TRBV6-2 or TRBV6-3 and TRBJ2-7; the match to TRBD1 covers 8 bases. The junction had 12 bases not matched to a gene; V was cut back by 0 bases and J by 5 bases. The CDR3 is 17 residues long. Germline V lookup: CDR1 MNHEY, CDR2 SVGEGT. The CDR3 nucleotides read TGTGCCAGCAGTTACTCGGAATCGGGACAGGTTTTGAACGAGCAGTACTTC. It codes for CASSYSESGQVLNEQYF.

The rearrangement uses TRBV5-1 and TRBJ1-4, with 7 bases aligning to TRBD1. The V and J ends lost 2 bases and 8 bases, in that order; junction bases with no gene match: 6. This CDR3 has 14 residues. Per germline, CDR1 SGHRS and CDR2 YFSETQ. The CDR3, as DNA: TGCGCCAGCAGCTTTGAGGGGGCTGGGGAAAAACTGTTTTTT. It specifies CASSFEGAGEKLFF.

The V call is TRBV28, the J call TRBJ1-5, with unresolved D. Trimming shortened V by 4 bases and J by 5 bases, and 9 bases separated the two germline ends. This CDR3 region has 13 residues. CDR1 MDHEN and CDR2 SYDVKM come from the germline V gene. CDR3 sequence reads: CASSSSVYQPQHF. CDR3 in DNA: TGTGCCAGCAGTTCCTCGGTGTATCAGCCCCAGCATTTT.

This chain links TRBV24-1 with TRBJ2-7; perhaps TRBD2 as D (6 bases). V lost 3 bases and J lost 4, with 9 bases in between. Germline CDR1 and CDR2: KGHDR and SFDVKD. This CDR3 comprises 13 residues. Here the CDR3 reads CATSDAGTYEQYF. The CDR3 DNA reads TGTGCCACCAGTGATGCCGGGACTTACGAGCAGTACTTC.

The J gene is TRBJ1-3, the V gene TRBV3-1 (or the pseudogene TRBV3-2); no firm D call. In germline, CDR1 is LGHDT, CDR2 YNNKEL (reference sequence). The CDR3 contains 16 residues. Trimming left V 5 bases short and J 0 bases short, with 14 bases between. The CDR3 loop reads CASSILGGDSGNTIYF. Written as DNA, the CDR3 is TGTGCCAGCAGCATACTAGGCGGAGACTCTGGAAACACCATATATTTT.

This clone was detected only once. The chain couples TRBV5-1 to TRBJ2-7, with 7 bases fitting TRBD1. CDR1 and CDR2 from the germline V gene are SGHRS and YFSETQ. The CDR3 runs 16 residues. Trimming at V came to 2 bases and at J to 3 bases, leaving 11 bases not matched to a gene. The CDR3 sequence: CASSLTASTGIYEQYF. Here the CDR3 DNA reads TGCGCCAGCAGCTTAACCGCTTCGACAGGGATCTACGAGCAGTACTTC.

A few counts support this clone. The genes are TRBV2 and TRBJ2-5, with 11 bases aligning to TRBD2. CDR3 length: 14 residues. From germline, CDR1 is SNHLY and CDR2 FYNNEI. Trimming took 8 bases from V and 4 from J; bases not matched to a gene: 6. The CDR3 protein is CASWASGGSETQYF. DNA for the CDR3: TGTGCCAGCTGGGCTAGCGGGGGGTCAGAGACCCAGTACTTC.

This clone was detected once. The V and J genes are TRBV7-6 and TRBJ2-1; TRBD2 agrees at 7 bases. V trimming: 3 bases; J trimming: 3 bases; junction bases outside the gene matches: 2. The CDR3 has 14 residues. CDR1 and CDR2 (germline): SGHVS, FNYEAQ. Here the CDR3 DNA reads TGTGCCAGCAGCTTGGCGGGGGACTACAATGAGCAGTTCTTC. It is translated as CASSLAGDYNEQFF.

The CDR3 DNA sequence: TGCAGCGAGGGGGGGGCAGCGCTAAGGGAGCAGTTCTTC. Its translation: CSEGGAALREQFF. The chain couples TRBV29-1 to TRBJ2-1; the D gene is possibly TRBD2 (7 bases). Trimming pared 7 bases from V and 10 bases from J, leaving 20 bases between. Germline CDR1 reads SQVTM; CDR2 reads ANQGSEA. The CDR3 runs 13 residues.

The V and J genes are TRBV27 and TRBJ2-7; TRBD2 matches at 13 bases. V shed 4 bases, J shed 5 bases, and the junction held 8 bases outside the gene matches. The germline CDR1 and CDR2 sequences are MNHEY and SMNVEV (reference sequence). CDR3 length: 16 amino acids. In nucleotides, the CDR3 is TGTGCCAGCAGTTCGGGACTAGCGGGGCGATACGACGAGCAGTACTTC. Translation gives CASSSGLAGRYDEQYF.

The chain combines TRBV6-1 with TRBJ1-1; TRBD1 agrees at 9 bases. With 6 bases clipped from V and 5 bases from J, the junction kept 10 bases outside the gene matches. Germline V lookup: CDR1 MNHNS, CDR2 SASEGT. There are 15 residues in the CDR3. CDR3 residues: CASRSGDRAGTEAFF. The CDR3 DNA reads as TGTGCCAGCAGGTCGGGGGACAGGGCGGGGACTGAAGCTTTCTTT.

The chain combines TRBV6-1 with TRBJ2-1, with 13 nucleotides matching TRBD2. Losses at the gene ends were 3 bases for V and 6 bases for J; bases not matched to a gene: 8. This CDR3 region has 17 residues. The V gene's germline CDR1 is MNHNS and CDR2 SASEGT. CDR3 residues: CASSDLRTSGRGNEQFF. CDR3 in DNA: TGTGCCAGCAGTGACCTACGGACTAGCGGGAGAGGCAATGAGCAGTTCTTC.

Comments on this clone: A junction end diverges from the germline sequence, so it may reflect a read error. The chain joins TRBV6-6 to TRBJ1-5; 9 nucleotides agree with TRBD1. The CDR3 runs 14 residues. The germline V gene encodes CDR1 MNHNY and CDR2 SVGAGI (reference sequence). The CDR3 reads CASSLTGGNQPQHF. Written as DNA, the CDR3 is TGTGCCAGCAGTCTCACAGGGGGCAACCAGCCCCAGCATTTT.

This chain joins TRBV6-2 or TRBV6-3 and TRBJ1-5, with unresolved D. V was shortened by 0 bases and J by 7 bases, with 13 bases between the two germline ends. Germline V gives CDR1 MNHEY, CDR2 SVGEGT. CDR3 length: 15 residues. The CDR3 reads CASSYSWAAGQPQHF. DNA of the CDR3: TGTGCCAGCAGTTACTCTTGGGCAGCGGGACAGCCCCAGCATTTT.

V is TRBV9 and J is TRBJ2-2; no firm D call. Germline V gene data show CDR1 as SGDLS and CDR2 as YYNGEE. Trimming shortened V by 4 bases and J by 5 bases, and 6 bases separated the two germline ends. The CDR3 is 12 residues long. The CDR3 protein is CASSRETGELFF. For the CDR3, the DNA is TGTGCCAGCAGCCGAGAAACCGGGGAGCTGTTTTTT.

This chain joins TRBV7-2 and TRBJ2-5; D not resolved. V dropped 2 bases and J dropped 6 bases, with 10 bases sitting between them. This CDR3 contains 13 residues. Germline loops: CDR1 SGHTA, CDR2 FQGNSA. CDR3 bases: TGTGCCAGCAGCTTAAAGTCAGATAAGACCCAGTACTTC. This codes for CASSLKSDKTQYF. Combining the CDR3 with reference TRBV7-2 and TRBJ2-5 gives the whole variable domain GAGVSQSPSNKVTEKGKDVELRCDPISGHTALYWYRQSLGQGLEFLIYFQGNSAPDKSGLPSDRFSAERTGGSVSTLTIQRTQQEDSAVYLCASSLKSDKTQYFGPGTRLLVL.

Only one count was recorded for this clone. One end of the junction varies from germline; a read error may be responsible. The rearrangement links TRBV29-1 to TRBJ2-5; 11 bases map to TRBD2. CDR1 and CDR2 from the germline V gene are SQVTM and ANQGSEA. This CDR3 region has 15 residues. The CDR3 loop reads CSVEGLAGLQETQYF. CDR3 nucleotides: TGCAGCGTGGAAGGACTAGCGGGCCTCCAAGAGACCCAGTACTTC.

The rearrangement links TRBV25-1 to TRBJ2-1; TRBD2 might be the D (6 bases). The germline gives CDR1 MGHDK, CDR2 SYGVNS. The CDR3 totals 14 residues. Trimming took off 2 bases at V and 7 bases at J, with 12 bases between the two ends. For the CDR3, the DNA is TGTGCCAGCAGTGAAACCGGACTACTAAATGAGCAGTTCTTC. It encodes CASSETGLLNEQFF.

The chain combines TRBV6-5 with TRBJ2-3; TRBD2 aligns across 8 bases. The germline CDR1 and CDR2 sequences are MNHEY and SVGAGI. J gave up 0 bases and V 6 bases, and 2 bases lay outside the gene matches. CDR3 length: 14 residues. The DNA for the CDR3 is TGTGCCAGCAGACGGGGGGGCAGCACAGATACGCAGTATTTT. It yields the protein CASRRGGSTDTQYF.

This clone was recorded at least ten times. The V call is TRBV5-6, the J call TRBJ1-2; D is perhaps TRBD1 (6 bases). The CDR3 has 15 amino acids. Per germline, CDR1 SGHDT and CDR2 YYEEEE. Trimming pared 4 bases from V and 7 bases from J, leaving 20 bases between. The DNA of the CDR3 is TGTGCCAGCAGCGTCACCCAATTCCAGGGGAGTGGCTACACCTTC. This sequence encodes CASSVTQFQGSGYTF.

The CDR3 region has the DNA TGTGCCAGCCCTAGGACAGGTGCCTACACCTTC. It yields the protein CASPRTGAYTF. The chain couples TRBV27 to TRBJ1-2; 7 bases align to TRBD1. The germline gives CDR1 MNHEY, CDR2 SMNVEV (reference sequence). This CDR3 is 11 amino acids long. J was trimmed by 10 bases and V by 8 bases; bases with no gene match: 7.

This chain links TRBV28 with TRBJ2-1; D might be TRBD1 (6 bases). Germline lookup yields CDR1 MDHEN and CDR2 SYDVKM. This CDR3 contains 13 residues. V lost 3 bases and J 3 bases, leaving 6 bases between the germline ends. CDR3 nucleotides: TGTGCCAGCAGTTTGGACAGCTACAATGAGCAGTTCTTC. Protein: CASSLDSYNEQFF.

This chain joins TRBV7-9 and TRBJ1-6; perhaps TRBD1 as D (6 bases). CDR3 length equals 15 residues. V lost 6 bases and J lost 11, with 20 bases in between. Germline CDR1 is SEHNR and CDR2 is FQNEAQ (reference sequence). The CDR3 DNA reads TGTGCCAGCAGGGGCAACAGGGATCTTTGGGCACCCCTCCACTTT. Protein product: CASRGNRDLWAPLHF.

The chain combines TRBV4-3 with TRBJ1-2; D is unclear. The germline gives CDR1 LGHNA, CDR2 YSLEER. The ends were cut back, 0 bases at V and 0 bases at J, with 14 bases in the middle. The CDR3 spans 17 residues. The DNA for the CDR3 is TGCGCCAGCAGCCAAGATCGGGAGCGATTTACTAACTATGGCTACACCTTC. Encoded protein: CASSQDRERFTNYGYTF.

This sequence joins TRBV14 and TRBJ1-6, with TRBD1 identical over 7 bases. The germline V gene has CDR1 SGHDN and CDR2 FVKESK. The junction had 8 bases not matched to a gene; V was cut back by 4 bases and J by 8 bases. This CDR3 contains 15 residues. The CDR3 nucleotides read TGTGCCAGCAGCCCCACGACAGGGAAGGATTCACCCCTCCACTTT. It specifies CASSPTTGKDSPLHF.

The V call is TRBV7-9, the J call TRBJ1-2, with 7 bases matching TRBD1. Germline V gene data show CDR1 as SEHNR and CDR2 as FQNEAQ (reference sequence). The CDR3 sequence is 14 residues long. V lost 5 bases to trimming and J lost 2 bases; unmatched junction nucleotides: 5. DNA for the CDR3: TGTGCCAGCAGCGACCCGGGACAGAACTATGGCTACACCTTC. It codes for CASSDPGQNYGYTF.